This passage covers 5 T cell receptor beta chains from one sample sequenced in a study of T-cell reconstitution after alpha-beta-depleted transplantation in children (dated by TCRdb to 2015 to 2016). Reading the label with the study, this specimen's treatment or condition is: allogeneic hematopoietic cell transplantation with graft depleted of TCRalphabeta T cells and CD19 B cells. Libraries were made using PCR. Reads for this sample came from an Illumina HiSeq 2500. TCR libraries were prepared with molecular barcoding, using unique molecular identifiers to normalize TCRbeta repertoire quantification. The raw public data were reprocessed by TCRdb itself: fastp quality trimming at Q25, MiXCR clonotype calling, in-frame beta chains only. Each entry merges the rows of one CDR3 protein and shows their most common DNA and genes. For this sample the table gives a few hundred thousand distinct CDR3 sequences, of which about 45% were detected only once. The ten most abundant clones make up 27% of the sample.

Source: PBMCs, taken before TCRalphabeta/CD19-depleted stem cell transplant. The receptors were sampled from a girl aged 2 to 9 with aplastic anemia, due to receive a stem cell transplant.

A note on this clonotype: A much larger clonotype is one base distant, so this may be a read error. DNA for the CDR3: TGTGCCAGCAGCCTAAGGGACCTCGAGCCGTACTTC. Translation: CASSLRDLEPYF. This chain links TRBV3-1 with TRBJ2-7; D is tentatively TRBD1 or TRBD2 (5 bases each). The CDR3 is made up of 12 amino acids. Germline CDR1 LGHDT, CDR2 YNNKEL (reference sequence).

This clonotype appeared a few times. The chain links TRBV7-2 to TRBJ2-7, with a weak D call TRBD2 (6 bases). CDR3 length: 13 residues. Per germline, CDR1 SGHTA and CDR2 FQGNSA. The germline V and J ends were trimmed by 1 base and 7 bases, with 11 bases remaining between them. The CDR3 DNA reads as TGTGCCAGCAGCTTAGGGGCGGGGCGGGAGCAGTACTTC. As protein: CASSLGAGREQYF. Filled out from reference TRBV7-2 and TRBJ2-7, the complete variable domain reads GAGVSQSPSNKVTEKGKDVELRCDPISGHTALYWYRQSLGQGLEFLIYFQGNSAPDKSGLPSDRFSAERTGGSVSTLTIQRTQQEDSAVYLCASSLGAGREQYFGPGTRLTVT.

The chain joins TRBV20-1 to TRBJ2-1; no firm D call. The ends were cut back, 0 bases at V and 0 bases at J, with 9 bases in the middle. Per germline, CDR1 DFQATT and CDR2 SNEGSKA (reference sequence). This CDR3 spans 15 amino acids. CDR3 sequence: CSAREAVSSYNEQFF. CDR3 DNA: TGCAGTGCTAGAGAAGCCGTGAGCTCCTACAATGAGCAGTTCTTC.

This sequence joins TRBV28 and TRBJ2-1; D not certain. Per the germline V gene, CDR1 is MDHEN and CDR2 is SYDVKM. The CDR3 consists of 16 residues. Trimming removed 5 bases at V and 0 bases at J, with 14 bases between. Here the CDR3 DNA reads TGTGCCAGCAGTAATTGGGCTCTCCACTCCTACAATGAGCAGTTCTTC. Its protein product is CASSNWALHSYNEQFF.

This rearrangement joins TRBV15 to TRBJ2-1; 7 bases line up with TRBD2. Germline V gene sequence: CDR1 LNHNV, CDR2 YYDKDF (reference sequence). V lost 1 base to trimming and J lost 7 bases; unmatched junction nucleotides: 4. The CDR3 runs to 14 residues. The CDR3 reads CATSRASGGNEQFF. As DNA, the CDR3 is TGTGCCACCAGCAGAGCCTCCGGGGGGAATGAGCAGTTCTTC.